The rows below give T cell receptor beta chains drawn from one sample of a study of blood T cell repertoires in COVID-19. The protocol was immunoSEQ multiplex PCR, while the TCRdb copy is restricted to in-frame clones and leaves out a portion. The sample includes about 170,000 clones, approximately 85% of them seen just once. The specimen was peripheral blood. The receptors shown here come from a man older than 75 with COVID-19, enrolled during active disease. Each CDR3 is given without its conserved first and last residue. A D gene is named only where the DNA matches it firmly.

>TRBV5-1|TRBD2
ASSLALAGGDEQY
>TRBV5-5|NA
ASSLTAMNTEAF
>TRBV28|NA
ASSPPLGPGELF
>TRBV5-1|NA
ASSGSGDGTGELF
>TRBV28|NA
ASSLSPRLSNEKLF
>TRBV13|NA
ASSPHGNSRIYGYT
>TRBV6-2/TRBV6-3|NA
ASSYQVEAF
>TRBV5-1|NA
ASSNQGAWREQY
>TRBV15|TRBD1
ATSRGTPGQGVYEQY
>TRBV4-3|NA
ASSQDQWRGWVTGELF
>TRBV5-1|TRBD1
ASSLAVPDRDICT
>TRBV18|TRBD1
ASSPGTGGGYT
>TRBV5-4|NA
ASSLFQGTEAF
>TRBV27|TRBD1
ASSLSGQLYSGANVLT
>TRBV19|NA
ASSIWGRGNYGYT
>TRBV3-1/TRBV3-2|NA
ASSQRRGGQNEQF
>TRBV5-6|NA
ASSLGTLNQPQH
>TRBV19|NA
ASSRRGRNTEAF
>TRBV7-9|TRBD1
ASSYSRQGGETQY
>TRBV5-1|NA
ASSLSYKGANVLT
>TRBV7-8|TRBD1
ASSSNYRGQSDTQY
>TRBV10-2|TRBD1
ASSESRLQGDLVQPQH
>TRBV4-2|TRBD1
ASSPSTGTGYGYT
>TRBV6-5|TRBD1
ASRDRDRPGQPQH
>TRBV3-1/TRBV3-2|NA
ASSPGGLTYEQY
>TRBV6-4|NA
ASSDSWGPYNEQF
>TRBV7-8|NA
ASSSLAINPDTQY
>TRBV5-1|NA
ASSPGRGTYNEQF
>TRBV5-1|TRBD1
ASSLTGTGNTEAF
>TRBV7-2|NA
ASSLVGGDHSPLH
>TRBV27|TRBD2
ASSPERGSYNEQF
>TRBV5-8|NA
ASSLRSGVYGYT
>TRBV7-2|NA
ASSLEGGVHPYEQY
>TRBV14|TRBD1
ASSLPGQGLHQPQH
>TRBV6-5|NA
ASSPANNYGYT
>TRBV19|TRBD2
ASSEGLREAQY
>TRBV2|NA
ASSENTGSQKLF
>TRBV5-6|TRBD2
ASSKAGVNTGELF
>TRBV29-1|TRBD1
SVAYGTGNSPLH
>TRBV29-1|TRBD2
SVRTTSGGPRETQY